The 25 T cell receptor beta chains listed next were all sequenced from one sample in a study of T cell responses to AZD1222 COVID-19 vaccine. Data came from immunoSEQ multiplex PCR; TCRdb stores just in-frame clones and leaves some out. Of about 100,000 clones in the sample, about 93% were seen once. Sequencing was performed on peripheral blood, taken on day 0 of AZD1222 vaccination. The receptors were gathered from an adult in good health.

This chain uses TRBV7-9 with TRBJ1-2; unclear D gene. The V end lost 1 base, the J end lost 9 bases, and 15 bases lay between the germline ends. This CDR3 region has 14 residues. Germline V gives CDR1 SEHNR, CDR2 FQNEAQ (reference sequence). CDR3 region: CASSLGPIRYSYTF. The CDR3 DNA is TGTGCCAGCAGCTTAGGACCGATAAGGTATAGCTACACCTTC.

V is TRBV27 and J is TRBJ2-3, with D possibly being TRBD2 (5 bases). The CDR3 consists of 11 residues. CDR1 and CDR2 (germline): MNHEY, SMNVEV (reference sequence). V dropped 8 bases and J dropped 7 bases, with 10 bases sitting between them. The CDR3 DNA reads TGTGCCAGCGTCGGGGAGTATACGCAGTATTTT. Translation: CASVGEYTQYF.

The gene calls are TRBV2 and TRBJ1-2; 7 nucleotides agree with TRBD1. This CDR3 has 12 residues. V was clipped by 8 bases and J by 4 bases; unmatched bases: 4. Per the germline V gene, CDR1 is SNHLY and CDR2 is FYNNEI. The CDR3 region has the DNA TGTGCCAGCTCAGGGACAGTCTATGGCTACACCTTC. This encodes CASSGTVYGYTF.

The chain joins TRBV30 to TRBJ2-3; tentative D call: TRBD2 (5 bases). The CDR3 sequence is 13 residues long. Germline V gene sequence: CDR1 GTSNPN, CDR2 SVGIG (reference sequence). The germline V and J ends were trimmed by 0 bases and 5 bases, with 9 bases remaining between them. The CDR3 here is CAWSVLGRDTQYF. The CDR3 DNA follows: TGTGCCTGGAGTGTACTGGGGAGAGATACGCAGTATTTT.

The chain uses TRBV14 and TRBJ1-3, with no clear D. Germline CDR1 is SGHDN and CDR2 is FVKESK. The V and J ends lost 1 base and 0 bases respectively, with 10 bases between them. The CDR3 spans 16 residues. In DNA form, the CDR3 reads TGTGCCAGCAGCCAAGTGAGAGGAATCTCTGGAAACACCATATATTTT. This sequence encodes CASSQVRGISGNTIYF. The full variable domain, rest sourced from reference TRBV14 and TRBJ1-3, is EAGVTQFPSHSVIEKGQTVTLRCDPISGHDNLYWYRRVMGKEIKFLLHFVKESKQDESGMPNNRFLAERTGGTYSTLKVQPAELEDSGVYFCASSQVRGISGNTIYFGEGSWLTVV.

The chain recombines TRBV27 with TRBJ2-5; perhaps TRBD2 as D (6 bases). Trimming pared 2 bases from V and 2 bases from J, leaving 18 bases between. Germline CDR1 MNHEY, CDR2 SMNVEV (reference sequence). The CDR3 length is 17 residues. The CDR3 coding sequence is TGTGCCAGCAGTTTACTCCCCGGACGGGGGTTGCAAGAGACCCAGTACTTC. Amino acids: CASSLLPGRGLQETQYF.

Worth noting for this clone: Other DNA sequences in this specimen translate into the identical CDR3. The gene calls are TRBV7-6 and TRBJ2-7, with D possibly matching TRBD2 (6 bases). Trimming took off 3 bases at V and 3 bases at J, with 12 bases between the two ends. This CDR3 spans 14 amino acids. Per germline, CDR1 SGHVS and CDR2 FNYEAQ. The CDR3 region has the DNA TGTGCCAGCAGCTTCACGGGAGAAGGCTACGAGCAGTACTTC. It specifies CASSFTGEGYEQYF.

This chain uses TRBV27 with TRBJ1-5, with D hard to call. The CDR3 has 16 amino acids. V gave up 5 bases and J gave up 2 bases, with 16 bases separating them. In germline, CDR1 is MNHEY, CDR2 SMNVEV (reference sequence). CDR3 coding DNA: TGTGCCAGCAGTCCACTGGCCCTCCAGGGCAATCAGCCCCAGCATTTT. Protein: CASSPLALQGNQPQHF.

The chain couples TRBV6-5 to TRBJ1-5; maybe TRBD1 (5 bases). Trimming took 10 bases from V and 4 from J, leaving 20 bases between them. The germline V gene encodes CDR1 MNHEY and CDR2 SVGAGI. The CDR3 is 15 amino acids. CDR3 region: CATSPGGSNNQPQHF. In DNA, the CDR3 is TGTGCCACATCTCCTGGGGGGAGCAATAATCAGCCCCAGCATTTT.

The chain employs TRBV19 and TRBJ2-1, with D possibly matching TRBD1 (6 bases). Germline CDR1 is LNHDA and CDR2 is SQIVND (reference sequence). CDR3 size: 16 residues. V was cut by 5 bases and J by 5 bases, with 19 bases left in between. The CDR3 sequence is CASSWPVQGVHNEQFF. CDR3 nucleotide sequence: TGTGCCAGTAGTTGGCCCGTACAGGGAGTCCACAATGAGCAGTTCTTC. Filled out from reference TRBV19 and TRBJ2-1, the complete variable domain reads DGGITQSPKYLFRKEGQNVTLSCEQNLNHDAMYWYRQDPGQGLRLIYYSQIVNDFQKGDIAEGYSVSREKKESFPLTVTSAQKNPTAFYLCASSWPVQGVHNEQFFGPGTRLTVL.

This rearrangement joins TRBV27 to TRBJ1-1, with D possibly TRBD1 on 5 matching bases. The CDR3 has 14 residues. Germline-derived CDR1 and CDR2 are MNHEY and SMNVEV (reference sequence). Trimming removed 1 base at V and 6 bases at J, with 12 bases between. This CDR3 is CASSLLGGGPEAFF. In DNA, the CDR3 is TGTGCCAGCAGTTTATTGGGGGGAGGCCCTGAAGCTTTCTTT.

This sequence joins TRBV28 and TRBJ2-7; D is possibly TRBD1 (6 bases). The V gene's germline CDR1 is MDHEN and CDR2 SYDVKM. Deletions cut 6 bases from V and 3 bases from J, with 15 bases between. This CDR3 is 14 amino acids long. CDR3 sequence reads: CASSFLDSHYEQYF. The CDR3 nucleotides read TGTGCCAGCAGCTTTTTGGACAGCCACTACGAGCAGTACTTC.

The V call is TRBV28, the J call TRBJ1-5; 10 bases are a match to TRBD1. J was trimmed by 3 bases and V by 5 bases; bases with no gene match: 13. The CDR3 totals 18 residues. Germline V gene lookup returns CDR1 MDHEN and CDR2 SYDVKM. Written as DNA, the CDR3 is TGTGCCAGCAGTGGAAAGGGACAGGGGTTGGGGGACAATCAGCCCCAGCATTTT. This codes for CASSGKGQGLGDNQPQHF.

This chain connects TRBV29-1 to TRBJ2-1, with TRBD2 matching over 9 bases. The V segment lost 3 bases and the J segment 4 bases; nucleotides outside the gene matches: 10. This CDR3 comprises 16 residues. Germline CDR1 SQVTM, CDR2 ANQGSEA. The CDR3 reads CSVEGAGGITYNEQFF. The CDR3 region has the DNA TGCAGCGTTGAGGGTGCGGGAGGGATAACTTACAATGAGCAGTTCTTC.

The chain is built from TRBV18 and TRBJ1-3, with 9 positions matching TRBD1. Germline V gene lookup returns CDR1 KGHSH and CDR2 LQKENI. The V gene end was trimmed by 5 bases and the J gene end by 4 bases; junction bases not matched to a gene: 15. This CDR3 is 18 amino acids long. The chain's CDR3 is CASSSTTVLTGGGNTIYF. The DNA of the CDR3 is TGTGCCAGCTCATCTACTACAGTTTTGACAGGGGGAGGAAACACCATATATTTT. Complete variable domain (other parts from reference TRBV18 and TRBJ1-3): NAGVMQNPRHLVRRRGQEARLRCSPMKGHSHVYWYRQLPEEGLKFMVYLQKENIIDESGMPKERFSAEFPKEGPSILRIQQVVRGDSAAYFCASSSTTVLTGGGNTIYFGEGSWLTVV.

This clone was picked up a small number of times. This same CDR3 is encoded by further DNA sequences in the sample. V is TRBV12-3 or TRBV12-4 and J is TRBJ2-7; D is undetermined. Trimming left V 1 base short and J 0 bases short, with 4 bases between. The CDR3 sequence is 13 residues long. This CDR3 reads CASSLGLSYEQYF. CDR3 nucleotide sequence: TGTGCCAGCAGTTTAGGGCTCTCCTACGAGCAGTACTTC.

The chain has TRBV11-2 and TRBJ1-4; D is uncertain. Trimming left V 4 bases short and J 10 bases short, with 19 bases between. The V gene's germline CDR1 is SGHAT and CDR2 FQNNGV. The CDR3 sequence is 15 residues long. The CDR3 sequence: CASSSPRERRRKLFF. The CDR3 DNA reads as TGTGCCAGCAGCTCTCCGAGGGAGCGTCGTCGAAAACTGTTTTTT.

The chain joins TRBV4-1 to TRBJ2-3; 10 bases line up with TRBD2. V dropped 1 base and J dropped 4; count of bases not matched to a gene: 8. There are 17 residues in the CDR3. CDR1 is MGHRA and CDR2 is YSYEKL in the germline V gene. The CDR3 reads CASSQGSGLAGADTQYF. CDR3 bases: TGCGCCAGCAGCCAAGGTTCCGGTCTAGCGGGAGCAGATACGCAGTATTTT.

The V gene is TRBV25-1, the J gene TRBJ1-5, with no clear D. Trimming took 3 bases from V and 2 from J, leaving 2 bases between them. Germline CDR1 is MGHDK and CDR2 is SYGVNS. This CDR3 contains 12 residues. CDR3 bases: TGTGCCAGCAGTGACGGCAATCAGCCCCAGCATTTT. It yields the protein CASSDGNQPQHF.

This rearrangement joins TRBV19 to TRBJ1-6; D gene ambiguous. This CDR3 spans 15 amino acids. Trimming shortened V by 0 bases and J by 7 bases, and 10 bases separated the two germline ends. The germline CDR1 and CDR2 sequences are LNHDA and SQIVND (reference sequence). The CDR3 DNA follows: TGTGCCAGTAGTATAGATCAGTACCCGAATTCACCCCTCCACTTT. Its protein product is CASSIDQYPNSPLHF.

The chain recombines TRBV29-1 with TRBJ1-2; TRBD1 is a possible D gene (6 bases). Per germline, CDR1 SQVTM and CDR2 ANQGSEA. This CDR3 has 13 amino acids. The V and J ends lost 3 bases and 8 bases respectively, with 16 bases between them. CDR3 sequence reads: CSVEGWGAEGYTF. The CDR3 region has the DNA TGCAGCGTTGAGGGTTGGGGGGCGGAGGGCTACACCTTC. Supplemented by reference TRBV29-1 and TRBJ1-2, the full variable domain reads SAVISQKPSRDICQRGTSLTIQCQVDSQVTMMFWYRQQPGQSLTLIATANQGSEATYESGFVIDKFPISRPNLTFSTLTVSNMSPEDSSIYLCSVEGWGAEGYTFGSGTRLTVV.

Here the CDR3 DNA reads TGTGCCAGCAGCTTAATGGGTAGTGATGAGCAGTTCTTC. As protein: CASSLMGSDEQFF. The chain is built from TRBV7-3 and TRBJ2-1; D is unclear. The CDR3 extends over 13 amino acids. Germline V gene data show CDR1 as SGHTA and CDR2 as FQGTGA. V lost 1 base and J 8 bases, leaving 9 bases between the germline ends. Variable domain in full (rest from reference TRBV7-3 and TRBJ2-1): GAGVSQTPSNKVTEKGKYVELRCDPISGHTALYWYRQSLGQGPEFLIYFQGTGAADDSGLPNDRFFAVRPEGSVSTLKIQRTERGDSAVYLCASSLMGSDEQFFGPGTRLTVL.

CDR3 in DNA: TGTGCCAGTAACCGCAGGGCTGCGGCCGGGGAGCTGTTTTTT. Residues: CASNRRAAAGELFF. V and J are TRBV19 and TRBJ2-2; possibly TRBD1 for D (5 bases). CDR1 is LNHDA, CDR2 SQIVND, per germline (reference sequence). This CDR3 has 14 amino acids. Trimming shortened V by 7 bases and J by 6 bases, and 15 bases separated the two germline ends.

The chain carries TRBV19 and TRBJ1-4; D not resolved. The CDR3 runs to 12 residues. CDR1 is LNHDA, CDR2 SQIVND, per germline (reference sequence). Trimming stripped 1 base from V and 10 bases from J, with 7 bases between. CDR3 sequence (DNA): TGTGCCAGTAGTATAGTTGCCGGAAAACTGTTTTTT. Translation: CASSIVAGKLFF.

This chain connects TRBV7-2 to TRBJ1-2; no firm D call. The CDR3 has 12 amino acids. The V gene lost 5 bases and the J gene lost 8 bases, with 12 bases spanning the gap. Per the germline V gene, CDR1 is SGHTA and CDR2 is FQGNSA. CDR3 bases: TGTGCCAGCAGCCGGGCTCGGAGGGGCTACACCTTC. Translating it yields CASSRARRGYTF.